These 30 T cell receptor beta chains originate from one sample sequenced in a study of T cells in Graves' hyperthyroidism and ophthalmopathy. Authors of the study amplified TCR beta CDR3 regions from RNA transcripts. In the first-round RT-PCR of the TCR CDR3, the HTBI primer set was used. TCRdb re-called the multiplex PCR reads with MiXCR, one entry per CDR3 protein. The table records approximately 590,000 distinct CDR3 sequences, approximately 14% of them present only once. Sequenced material: blood. All receptors derive from a woman aged 30 to 39 with Graves' hyperthyroidism.

The sample holds many counts of this clonotype. V is TRBV4-1 and J is TRBJ2-7; 8 bases match TRBD1. CDR3 size: 15 residues. Germline V gene data show CDR1 as MGHRA and CDR2 as YSYEKL. The J segment lost 6 bases and the V segment lost 0 bases, leaving 7 bases of the junction unmatched. As DNA, the CDR3 is TGCGCCAGCAGCCAAGATAGGGCAGGGGGCGGCGAGCAGTACTTC. Residues: CASSQDRAGGGEQYF.

This clonotype was found a few times. The chain combines TRBV9 with TRBJ2-5; 7 bases map to TRBD1. The CDR3 length is 15 residues. Germline-derived CDR1 and CDR2 are SGDLS and YYNGEE. The J segment lost 4 bases and the V segment lost 2 bases, leaving 8 bases of the junction unmatched. CDR3 nucleotides: TGTGCCAGCAGCGTCCAGACAGGGTCGGGAGAGACCCAGTACTTC. Translated, it gives CASSVQTGSGETQYF. Based on the CDR3 plus reference TRBV9 and TRBJ2-5, the full variable domain is DSGVTQTPKHLITATGQRVTLRCSPRSGDLSVYWYQQSLDQGLQFLIQYYNGEERAKGNILERFSAQQFPDLHSELNLSSLELGDSALYFCASSVQTGSGETQYFGPGTRLLVL.

The rearrangement joins TRBV28 to TRBJ2-7; D may be TRBD2 (6 bases). This CDR3 has 13 residues. Germline V CDR1 and CDR2: MDHEN, SYDVKM. Between the trimmed V and J ends, which lost 9 bases and 0 bases, there was a span of 12 bases. CDR3 protein: CASAGTLSYEQYF. CDR3 nucleotide sequence: TGTGCCAGTGCCGGGACTCTCTCCTACGAGCAGTACTTC. Supplemented by reference TRBV28 and TRBJ2-7, the full variable domain reads DVKVTQSSRYLVKRTGEKVFLECVQDMDHENMFWYRQDPGLGLRLIYFSYDVKMKEKGDIPEGYSVSREKKERFSLILESASTNQTSMYLCASAGTLSYEQYFGPGTRLTVT.

This clonotype was recorded many times. This rearrangement joins TRBV2 to TRBJ2-2; a weak D match, TRBD1 (5 bases). The CDR3 spans 16 residues. CDR1 SNHLY and CDR2 FYNNEI come from the germline V gene. V lost 2 bases to trimming and J lost 2 bases, with 12 bases between them. CDR3 in amino acids: CASSEQTAFNTGELFF. The DNA of the CDR3 is TGTGCCAGCAGTGAACAGACAGCTTTCAACACCGGGGAGCTGTTTTTT.

The V gene is TRBV30, the J gene TRBJ1-2; TRBD1 is a possible D gene (6 bases). Trimming cost V 6 bases and J 3 bases, with 11 bases left between them. Per the germline V gene, CDR1 is GTSNPN and CDR2 is SVGIG (reference sequence). The CDR3 is made up of 12 amino acids. The CDR3 is CACSGDHYGYTF. CDR3 coding DNA: TGTGCCTGTTCAGGGGACCACTATGGCTACACCTTC.

This clonotype was picked up many times. This rearrangement joins TRBV5-1 to TRBJ1-1; perhaps TRBD1 as D (6 bases). This CDR3 spans 13 amino acids. V was trimmed by 3 bases and J by 6 bases, leaving 12 bases between them. Germline V gene sequence: CDR1 SGHRS, CDR2 YFSETQ. DNA of the CDR3: TGCGCCAGCAGCTCACAGGGTGGCCCTGAAGCTTTCTTT. This gives the protein CASSSQGGPEAFF.

At least ten counts were recorded for this clonotype. The J gene is TRBJ1-2, the V gene TRBV7-2; the D is unclear. The CDR3 totals 14 residues. The ends were cut back, 1 base at V and 5 bases at J, with 11 bases in the middle. The germline CDR1 and CDR2 sequences are SGHTA and FQGNSA. The CDR3 protein is CASSLGQYGYGYTF. As DNA, the CDR3 is TGTGCCAGCAGCTTAGGACAATACGGATATGGCTACACCTTC.

The genes are TRBV13 and TRBJ2-7; TRBD2 agrees at 11 bases. The CDR3 is 15 residues long. Germline lookup yields CDR1 PRHDT and CDR2 FYEKMQ (reference sequence). The V and J ends lost 6 bases and 3 bases, in that order; junction bases with no gene match: 7. Here the CDR3 DNA reads TGTGCCAGCAGGGCAACTAGCGGGAGCATCTACGAGCAGTACTTC. Protein product: CASRATSGSIYEQYF. The whole variable domain, filled in from reference TRBV13 and TRBJ2-7, reads AAGVIQSPRHLIKEKRETATLKCYPIPRHDTVYWYQQGPGQDPQFLISFYEKMQSDKGSIPDRFSAQQFSDYHSELNMSSLELGDSALYFCASRATSGSIYEQYFGPGTRLTVT.

The chain couples TRBV29-1 to TRBJ1-5, with 12 nucleotides matching TRBD1. This CDR3 contains 15 residues. Germline CDR1 reads SQVTM; CDR2 reads ANQGSEA. Unmatched junction bases numbered 8, after V lost 6 bases and J lost 5 bases. CDR3 nucleotides: TGCAGCGTGACCGGGACAGGGGGCACCGATCAGCCCCAGCATTTT. Its protein is CSVTGTGGTDQPQHF.

This clonotype appeared many times. This rearrangement joins TRBV30 to TRBJ1-1; D not certain. Germline V gene sequence: CDR1 GTSNPN, CDR2 SVGIG (reference sequence). V was pared by 4 bases and J by 6 bases, with 9 bases between. This CDR3 has 11 residues. The CDR3 is CAWNTGAEAFF. In DNA form, the CDR3 reads TGTGCCTGGAATACCGGGGCTGAAGCTTTCTTT.

This clonotype has only a few counts. The rearrangement uses TRBV10-3 and TRBJ2-7, with D maybe TRBD2 (7 bases). The CDR3 covers 11 residues. V dropped 3 bases and J dropped 9 bases, with 9 bases sitting between them. Looked up from germline, CDR1 is ENHRY and CDR2 is SYGVKD. CDR3 sequence reads: CAISEGGAQYF. CDR3 nucleotides: TGTGCCATCAGTGAAGGGGGGGCGCAGTACTTC.

The rearrangement uses TRBV7-8 and TRBJ1-2; 9 bases fit TRBD1. This CDR3 has 14 amino acids. The junction had 5 bases not matched to a gene; V was cut back by 5 bases and J by 4 bases. In germline, CDR1 is SGHVS, CDR2 FQNEAQ. The chain's CDR3 is CASSPRTGAYGYTF. The CDR3 nucleotides read TGTGCCAGCAGCCCCCGGACAGGGGCCTATGGCTACACCTTC.

This clonotype was counted many times. The chain joins TRBV30 to TRBJ2-1; a possible D gene is TRBD2 (5 bases). The germline V gene encodes CDR1 GTSNPN and CDR2 SVGIG (reference sequence). The V end lost 2 bases, the J end lost 4 bases, and 15 bases lay between the germline ends. This CDR3 is built from 15 residues. DNA of the CDR3: TGTGCCTGGAGTCTCGGTCCGTCGGGGTACAATGAGCAGTTCTTC. It codes for CAWSLGPSGYNEQFF.

This clonotype was seen ten or more times. J is TRBJ2-7 and V is TRBV20-1; TRBD2 matches 12 bases. Trimming at V came to 4 bases and at J to 2 bases, leaving 6 bases not matched to a gene. The CDR3 runs to 15 residues. CDR1 and CDR2 from the germline V gene are DFQATT and SNEGSKA (reference sequence). CDR3 DNA: TGCAGTGCTACCAGGACTAGCGGGATCACCTACGAGCAGTACTTC. It specifies CSATRTSGITYEQYF.

Notes on this clonotype: One base away lies a much larger clone, so this may be a sequencing read error. CDR3 loop: CAISESVQGSEKLFF. CDR3 in DNA: TGTGCCATCAGTGAGTCCGTACAGGGGTCCGAAAAACTGTTTTTT. The rearrangement uses TRBV10-3 and TRBJ1-4, with TRBD1 identical over 7 bases. Germline V gene data show CDR1 as ENHRY and CDR2 as SYGVKD. Trimming cost V 0 bases and J 8 bases; bases outside gene matches: 6. CDR3 length: 15 residues.

The V and J genes are TRBV25-1 and TRBJ2-7, with 9 bases fitting TRBD2. J was trimmed by 2 bases and V by 6 bases; bases with no gene match: 14. CDR1 is MGHDK and CDR2 is SYGVNS in the germline V gene. The CDR3 contains 17 residues. The CDR3 sequence is CASSPSVVGLATYEQYF. In DNA form, the CDR3 reads TGTGCCAGCAGCCCCTCTGTCGTGGGACTAGCAACCTACGAGCAGTACTTC.

In its sample, this clonotype was seen many times. The chain uses TRBV7-2 and TRBJ2-3; tentative D call: TRBD2 (5 bases). CDR3 length: 14 amino acids. Germline CDR1 is SGHTA and CDR2 is FQGNSA. V gave up 5 bases and J gave up 0 bases, with 9 bases separating them. The CDR3 nucleotides read TGTGCCAGCAGCCGCGGACTGAGCACAGATACGCAGTATTTT. Translation gives CASSRGLSTDTQYF.

This chain links TRBV28 with TRBJ2-2; 14 bases line up with TRBD2. The CDR3 totals 18 residues. Germline CDR1 and CDR2: MDHEN and SYDVKM. The V segment lost 7 bases and the J segment 3 bases; nucleotides outside the gene matches: 10. CDR3 sequence reads: CASKDRGLAGVHTGELFF. As DNA, the CDR3 is TGTGCCAGCAAGGACAGGGGACTAGCGGGAGTCCACACCGGGGAGCTGTTTTTT.

This clonotype was observed at least ten times. The rearrangement joins TRBV12-3 or TRBV12-4 to TRBJ1-2, with D perhaps matching TRBD1 (6 bases). The CDR3 runs to 19 residues. The germline V and J ends were trimmed by 3 bases and 4 bases, with 27 bases remaining between them. The CDR3 protein is CASSLAGDNPATIAYGYTF. The CDR3 DNA reads TGTGCCAGCAGTTTGGCCGGGGACAACCCGGCGACGATTGCCTATGGCTACACCTTC.

The gene calls are TRBV2 and TRBJ2-3, with TRBD2 identical over 11 bases. CDR3 length: 15 amino acids. Germline V CDR1 and CDR2: SNHLY, FYNNEI. Trimming removed 6 bases from V and 6 bases from J; junction bases left unmatched: 8. Here the CDR3 reads CASSQLAGEPDTQYF. The CDR3 DNA follows: TGTGCCAGCAGCCAACTAGCGGGAGAGCCGGATACGCAGTATTTT.

This clonotype was counted many times. The chain has TRBV7-8 and TRBJ2-1; perhaps TRBD1 as D (5 bases). Germline V gene lookup returns CDR1 SGHVS and CDR2 FQNEAQ. The CDR3 loop spans 15 amino acids. V dropped 5 bases and J dropped 1 base, with 12 bases sitting between them. CDR3 nucleotides: TGTGCCAGCAGCGGACACGGGTTTTCCTACAATGAGCAGTTCTTC. Translated, it gives CASSGHGFSYNEQFF.

As concerns this clonotype: This may be a read error, as it is one base from a much larger clone. V gene TRBV7-8 combines with J gene TRBJ2-2; no reliable D call. The V gene's germline CDR1 is SGHVS and CDR2 FQNEAQ. CDR3 length: 14 amino acids. CDR3 protein: CANSQSAHTGELFF. The CDR3 DNA is TGTGCCAACAGCCAAAGCGCACACACCGGGGAGCTGTTTTTT.

This clonotype was recorded a few times. The chain carries TRBV9 and TRBJ1-3; 8 bases match TRBD1. J was trimmed by 4 bases and V by 4 bases; bases with no gene match: 4. This CDR3 comprises 14 residues. In germline, CDR1 is SGDLS, CDR2 YYNGEE. The CDR3 nucleotides are TGTGCCAGCAGCCCCGGGACAGGAGGAAACACCATATATTTT. This sequence encodes CASSPGTGGNTIYF.

This chain joins TRBV19 and TRBJ2-6, with 10 bases aligning to TRBD1. Trimming took 1 base from V and 3 from J; bases not matched to a gene: 3. The germline gives CDR1 LNHDA, CDR2 SQIVND (reference sequence). CDR3 size: 17 residues. Here the CDR3 reads CASSIGQGAYGANVLTF. DNA for the CDR3: TGTGCCAGTAGTATAGGACAGGGGGCGTATGGGGCCAACGTCCTGACTTTC.

There are many counts of this clonotype. This sequence joins TRBV28 and TRBJ1-3, with 9 bases aligning to TRBD1. CDR1 and CDR2 from the germline V gene are MDHEN and SYDVKM. The CDR3 runs to 15 residues. V trimming: 6 bases; J trimming: 4 bases; junction bases outside the gene matches: 7. In nucleotides, the CDR3 is TGTGCCAGCAGATCCGGGACAGGGTCCGGAAACACCATATATTTT. It codes for CASRSGTGSGNTIYF.

CDR3 nucleotide sequence: TGTGCCAGCATGCTAGCGGGAGATGGGAATGAGCAGTTCTTC. The encoded protein is CASMLAGDGNEQFF. The rearrangement links TRBV2 to TRBJ2-1; 10 bases line up with TRBD2. The CDR3 runs to 14 residues. Germline values: CDR1 SNHLY, CDR2 FYNNEI. With V trimmed by 7 bases and J by 7 bases, 7 bases remained unmatched.

The chain couples TRBV2 to TRBJ2-1; 10 bases map to TRBD1. Per the germline V gene, CDR1 is SNHLY and CDR2 is FYNNEI. This CDR3 comprises 13 residues. The V and J ends lost 8 bases and 8 bases, in that order; junction bases with no gene match: 6. In DNA form, the CDR3 reads TGTGCCAGCCCCGGGACAGGGGATCATGAGCAGTTCTTC. Its translation: CASPGTGDHEQFF.

The chain carries TRBV30 and TRBJ2-5, with TRBD1 identical over 8 bases. The germline V gene encodes CDR1 GTSNPN and CDR2 SVGIG (reference sequence). The V segment lost 3 bases and the J segment 4 bases; nucleotides outside the gene matches: 10. The CDR3 totals 15 residues. CDR3 DNA sequence: TGTGCCTGGAGGCGGACAGGGAGTGGCATAGAGACCCAGTACTTC. It codes for CAWRRTGSGIETQYF. Drawing the rest from reference TRBV30 and TRBJ2-5, the complete variable domain is SQTIHQWPATLVQPVGSPLSLECTVEGTSNPNLYWYRQAAGRGLQLLFYSVGIGQISSEVPQNLSASRPQDRQFILSSKKLLLSDSGFYLCAWRRTGSGIETQYFGPGTRLLVL.

The chain joins TRBV6-1 to TRBJ1-4; tentative D call: TRBD1 (5 bases). CDR3 size: 14 residues. Trimming pared 6 bases from V and 0 bases from J, leaving 8 bases between. CDR1 is MNHNS, CDR2 SASEGT, per germline. The CDR3 reads CASRGTATNEKLFF. CDR3 nucleotides: TGTGCCAGCAGAGGGACTGCAACTAATGAAAAACTGTTTTTT.

The V and J genes are TRBV5-1 and TRBJ2-6; perhaps D is TRBD1 or TRBD2 (5 bases each). The germline gives CDR1 SGHRS, CDR2 YFSETQ. The V end lost 4 bases, the J end lost 0 bases, and 11 bases lay between the germline ends. The CDR3 has 16 residues. CDR3 DNA: TGCGCCAGCAGCGATTTTGGGGGCTCTGGGGCCAACGTCCTGACTTTC. This gives the protein CASSDFGGSGANVLTF.